Shown below are 16 T cell receptor beta chains from a single sample sequenced in a study of blood T cell repertoires in COVID-19 (TCRdb year 2020). Library generation was performed with the immunoSEQ multiplex PCR assay. TCRdb limited this immuneACCESS table to in-frame rearrangements with V and J called. A share of clones is missing; checked studies link under half to unresolved V genes, and the rest is unexplained. This sample comprises around 200,000 clones, roughly 86% of them detected only once. Of the sample, approximately 2.5% falls within the top ten clones. The sequencing input was peripheral blood. The origin of the receptors is a man aged 35-49 years with active or convalescent COVID-19.

Only a few counts were recorded for this clone. The rearrangement joins TRBV9 to TRBJ2-7, with 8 bases lining up with TRBD2. The germline CDR1 and CDR2 sequences are SGDLS and YYNGEE. The CDR3 runs to 17 residues. V lost 2 bases and J lost 3; bases outside the gene matches: 13. The CDR3 sequence: CASSVGGGSGADYEQYF. CDR3 in DNA: TGTGCCAGCAGCGTTGGAGGGGGTAGCGGGGCAGACTACGAGCAGTACTTC.

The chain uses TRBV19 and TRBJ1-5, with 7 bases identical to TRBD1. The junction had 0 bases not matched to a gene; V was cut back by 4 bases and J by 0 bases. The CDR3 consists of 14 residues. Germline values: CDR1 LNHDA, CDR2 SQIVND (reference sequence). This CDR3 reads CASSRQGSNQPQHF. The CDR3 region has the DNA TGTGCCAGTAGTAGACAGGGTAGCAATCAGCCCCAGCATTTT.

The chain combines TRBV2 with TRBJ1-2, with D perhaps TRBD1 (5 bases). The germline V and J ends were trimmed by 8 bases and 8 bases, with 21 bases remaining between them. The CDR3 length is 14 residues. Germline-derived CDR1 and CDR2 are SNHLY and FYNNEI. CDR3 DNA sequence: TGTGCCAGCGTCCCGACAGTCAGCTCCGAGGGCTACACCTTC. Amino acids: CASVPTVSSEGYTF.

This chain links TRBV5-6 with TRBJ2-1, with 9 positions matching TRBD1. In germline, CDR1 is SGHDT, CDR2 YYEEEE. The CDR3 has 15 residues. The V and J ends lost 4 bases and 3 bases, in that order; junction bases with no gene match: 5. The CDR3 reads CASSPSDRGYNEQFF. CDR3 coding DNA: TGTGCCAGCAGCCCGTCGGACAGGGGCTACAATGAGCAGTTCTTC.

This clone showed up just a few times. This chain connects TRBV7-2 to TRBJ1-5, with TRBD1 matching over 8 bases. Germline loops: CDR1 SGHTA, CDR2 FQGNSA. The ends lost 5 bases at V and 4 bases at J; junction bases unmatched: 7. This CDR3 is built from 15 residues. This CDR3 reads CASSLGTGYNQPQHF. The CDR3 DNA sequence: TGTGCCAGCAGCCTCGGGACAGGCTATAATCAGCCCCAGCATTTT.

In this sample, this clone turned up a few times. V gene TRBV5-5 combines with J gene TRBJ1-5; 8 nucleotides agree with TRBD1. The junction had 6 bases not matched to a gene; V was cut back by 4 bases and J by 6 bases. The CDR3 contains 14 residues. Germline-derived CDR1 and CDR2 are SGHKS and YYEKEE (reference sequence). The CDR3 sequence: CASSRQGWGQPQHF. In nucleotides, the CDR3 is TGTGCCAGCAGCCGACAGGGGTGGGGTCAGCCCCAGCATTTT.

The chain recombines TRBV5-5 with TRBJ1-2; TRBD1 aligns across 9 bases. The germline gives CDR1 SGHKS, CDR2 YYEKEE (reference sequence). The junction had 8 bases not matched to a gene; V was cut back by 4 bases and J by 4 bases. This CDR3 comprises 15 residues. In DNA, the CDR3 is TGTGCCAGCAGCGGCGGGACAGGGAGGGGCTATGGCTACACCTTC. Amino acids: CASSGGTGRGYGYTF.

V gene TRBV12-5 combines with J gene TRBJ1-3; D perhaps matches TRBD1 (6 bases). Trimming pared 5 bases from V and 5 bases from J, leaving 13 bases between. This CDR3 region has 14 residues. Germline CDR1 LGHNT, CDR2 FRNRAP. CDR3 in amino acids: CASGPLTGRNTIYF. The CDR3 DNA reads as TGTGCTAGTGGTCCGCTCACAGGGCGAAACACCATATATTTT.

V is TRBV21-1 and J is TRBJ2-3; TRBD2 was called by the table and not checked on the DNA. TRBV21-1 has pseudogene status. The CDR3 has 15 amino acids. The chain's CDR3 is CASSKGRESTDTQYF. The DNA of the CDR3 is TGTGCCAGCAGCAAAGGGCGGGAAAGCACAGATACGCAGTATTTT.

V is TRBV4-2 and J is TRBJ1-4; D remains ambiguous. The CDR3 consists of 15 residues. Trimming stripped 3 bases from V and 8 bases from J, with 16 bases between. Germline CDR1 reads LGHNA; CDR2 reads YNFKEQ. The DNA for the CDR3 is TGTGCCAGCAGCCACTTGGGCCCCGAAGGAGAAAAACTGTTTTTT. Residues: CASSHLGPEGEKLFF.

This rearrangement joins TRBV19 to TRBJ1-1; maybe TRBD1 (6 bases). The V gene lost 9 bases and the J gene lost 5 bases, with 16 bases spanning the gap. Germline CDR1 reads LNHDA; CDR2 reads SQIVND (reference sequence). The CDR3 has 13 residues. CDR3 residues: CASNRAQRTEAFF. The DNA of the CDR3 is TGTGCCAGCAACAGGGCCCAAAGAACTGAAGCTTTCTTT.

The chain recombines TRBV6-1 with TRBJ2-3, with D maybe TRBD1 (6 bases). CDR1 and CDR2 from the germline V gene are MNHNS and SASEGT. This CDR3 is 14 amino acids long. Trimming stripped 0 bases from V and 4 bases from J, with 8 bases between. The CDR3 loop reads CASSEAAGADTQYF. The CDR3 coding sequence is TGTGCCAGCAGTGAAGCAGCAGGGGCAGATACGCAGTATTTT.

In this sample, this clone turned up a few times. This chain links TRBV5-1 with TRBJ1-1, with 7 bases fitting TRBD1. The CDR3 extends over 15 amino acids. Unmatched junction bases numbered 7, after V lost 4 bases and J lost 1 base. The germline V gene has CDR1 SGHRS and CDR2 YFSETQ. The CDR3 is CASSVQGTGNTEAFF. CDR3 coding DNA: TGCGCCAGCAGCGTACAGGGGACGGGGAACACTGAAGCTTTCTTT.

V gene TRBV4-1 combines with J gene TRBJ1-5; TRBD1 agrees at 7 bases. The CDR3 is 15 residues long. The trim removed 4 bases at V and 1 base at J, leaving 4 bases unmatched. The germline V gene encodes CDR1 MGHRA and CDR2 YSYEKL. The chain's CDR3 is CASSRSTGSNQPQHF. The CDR3, as DNA: TGCGCCAGCAGCCGCTCGACAGGGAGCAATCAGCCCCAGCATTTT.

The chain couples TRBV5-4 to TRBJ2-5; TRBD2 agrees at 16 bases. The ends lost 4 bases at V and 4 bases at J; junction bases unmatched: 13. Per the germline V gene, CDR1 is SGHNT and CDR2 is YYREEE (reference sequence). The CDR3 has 19 amino acids. CDR3 residues: CASSRSPPGTSGGAETQYF. CDR3 DNA sequence: TGTGCCAGCAGCCGTTCACCCCCCGGGACTAGCGGGGGGGCAGAGACCCAGTACTTC.

The rearrangement joins TRBV13 to TRBJ2-2; no firm D call. This CDR3 has 12 residues. Germline V gene sequence: CDR1 PRHDT, CDR2 FYEKMQ (reference sequence). Trimming left V 4 bases short and J 6 bases short, with 6 bases between. Here the CDR3 DNA reads TGTGCCAGCAGCTCCCTACCCGGGGAGCTGTTTTTT. Its protein is CASSSLPGELFF.